These T cell receptor beta chains were read from a single sample in a study of T cell responses to AZD1222 COVID-19 vaccine. Profiling relied on immunoSEQ multiplex PCR, and the TCRdb table lists in-frame clones only, not all of them. The sample lists tens of thousands of clones, approximately 81% occurring once. This sample comprised peripheral blood, obtained on day 0 of AZD1222 vaccination. The source of these receptors is an adult in good health. Both conserved end residues are part of each CDR3. D genes are given only for firm matches. Clone sizes are given selectively: once, few, many, or a class where the clone is expanded.

.,.,14,TRBJ2-3,TRBV6-6,CASTLSLGPGTQYF,TGTGCCAGCACTCTCTCGCTCGGGCCCGGTACGCAGTATTTT
few,.,13,TRBJ1-4,TRBV19,CASSPATNEKLFF,TGTGCCAGTAGCCCTGCCACAAATGAAAAACTGTTTTTT
.,.,11,TRBJ1-6,TRBV11-1,CASSQGTPLHF,TGTGCCAGCAGCCAAGGGACGCCCCTCCACTTT
few,TRBD2,16,TRBJ2-4,TRBV30,CAWTLGLAGAKNIQYF,TGTGCCTGGACCCTCGGGCTAGCGGGGGCCAAAAACATTCAGTACTTC
.,TRBD1,13,TRBJ1-1,TRBV5-4,CASRGQEDTEAFF,TGTGCCAGCAGGGGACAGGAGGACACTGAAGCTTTCTTT
few,.,14,TRBJ1-6,TRBV30,CAWRDSQYNSPLHF,TGTGCCTGGAGGGACAGTCAGTATAATTCACCCCTCCACTTT
.,.,16,TRBJ2-2,TRBV27,CASSLPGHRNTGELFF,TGTGCCAGCAGTTTACCGGGACACCGGAACACCGGGGAGCTGTTTTTT
.,TRBD1,14,TRBJ1-2,TRBV7-2,CASSLLTGDYGYTF,TGTGCCAGCAGCCTCTTGACAGGGGACTATGGCTACACCTTC
.,.,17,TRBJ2-2,TRBV7-6,CASSSYSDRNPSGELFF,TGTGCCAGCAGCTCCTATTCCGACCGAAACCCCTCCGGGGAGCTGTTTTTT
few,TRBD1,12,TRBJ1-2,TRBV19,CASMTGLDGYTF,TGTGCCTCCATGACAGGGCTGGATGGCTACACCTTC
.,.,13,TRBJ1-6,TRBV6-5,CASSLERNSPLHF,TGTGCCAGCAGCCTCGAAAGGAATTCACCCCTCCACTTT
few,TRBD1,15,TRBJ2-7,TRBV7-2,CASSPDRDSSYEQYF,TGTGCCAGCAGCCCGGACAGGGACAGCTCCTACGAGCAGTACTTC
.,.,14,TRBJ2-5,TRBV7-8,CASSPSPMGETQYF,TGTGCCAGCAGCCCCTCTCCTATGGGGGAGACCCAGTACTTC
.,.,15,TRBJ2-5,TRBV20-1,CSASRVALGAETQYF,TGCAGTGCTAGTCGTGTAGCTCTGGGTGCGGAGACCCAGTACTTC
.,.,15,TRBJ2-3,TRBV5-4,CASSLGTSLTDTQYF,TGTGCCAGCAGCTTGGGGACTTCCTTAACAGATACGCAGTATTTT
.,TRBD2,17,TRBJ2-1,TRBV6-6,CASSPRTSGGANNEQFF,TGTGCCAGCAGTCCCCGAACTAGCGGGGGAGCTAACAATGAGCAGTTCTTC
.,.,14,TRBJ1-2,TRBV6-4,CASSDGPGNYGYTF,TGTGCCAGCAGTGACGGTCCAGGGAACTATGGCTACACCTTC
.,.,15,TRBJ2-7,TRBV9,CASSLDSKVGYEQYF,TGTGCCAGCAGCTTGGACTCAAAAGTTGGCTACGAGCAGTACTTC